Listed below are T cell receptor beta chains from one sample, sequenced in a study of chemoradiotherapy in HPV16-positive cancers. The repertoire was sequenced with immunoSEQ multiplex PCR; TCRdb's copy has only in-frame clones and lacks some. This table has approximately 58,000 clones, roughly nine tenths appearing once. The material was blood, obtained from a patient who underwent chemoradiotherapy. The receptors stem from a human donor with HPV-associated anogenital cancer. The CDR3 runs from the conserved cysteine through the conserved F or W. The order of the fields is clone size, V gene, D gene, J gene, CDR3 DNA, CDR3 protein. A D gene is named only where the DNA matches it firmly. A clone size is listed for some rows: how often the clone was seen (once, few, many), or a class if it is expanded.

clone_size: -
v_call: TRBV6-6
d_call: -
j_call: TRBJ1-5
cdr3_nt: TGTGCCAGCAGTTACCCTGGGGGGGGCGGCAATCAGCCCCAGCATTTT
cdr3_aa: CASSYPGGGGNQPQHF

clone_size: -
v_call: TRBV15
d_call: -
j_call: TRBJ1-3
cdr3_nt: TGTGCCACCTCGTTGGACGGAAACACCATATATTTT
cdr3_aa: CATSLDGNTIYF

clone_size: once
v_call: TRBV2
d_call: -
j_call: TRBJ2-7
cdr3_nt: TGTGCCAGCAGTGATAAGGGGCGCGGAGAGCAGTACTTC
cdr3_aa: CASSDKGRGEQYF

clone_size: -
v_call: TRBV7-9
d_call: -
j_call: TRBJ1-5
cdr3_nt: TGTGCCAGCAGCTTAGAGGTGGGAGTTAACCCAAATCAGCCCCAGCATTTT
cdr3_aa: CASSLEVGVNPNQPQHF

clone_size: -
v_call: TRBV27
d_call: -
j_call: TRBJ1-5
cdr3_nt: TGTGCCAGCAGTTTAGGGCCGGGGCGGCCCCAGCATTTT
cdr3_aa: CASSLGPGRPQHF

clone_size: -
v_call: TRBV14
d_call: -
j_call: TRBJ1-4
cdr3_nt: TGTGCCAGCAGCCAAGCAACTACAGTAGGTGAAAAACTGTTTTTT
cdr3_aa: CASSQATTVGEKLFF

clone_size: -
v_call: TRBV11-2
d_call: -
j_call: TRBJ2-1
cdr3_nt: TGTGCCAGCAGCACCCCCGAGGCCTACAATGAGCAGTTCTTC
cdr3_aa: CASSTPEAYNEQFF

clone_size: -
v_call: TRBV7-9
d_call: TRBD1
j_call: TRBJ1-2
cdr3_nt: TGTGCCAGCAGCTTAGGTCTCAGGGGGCCAAGGGATGGCTACACCTTC
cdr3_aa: CASSLGLRGPRDGYTF

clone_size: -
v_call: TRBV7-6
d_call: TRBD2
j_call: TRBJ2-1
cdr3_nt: TGTGCCAGCAGCCAACCACTAGCGGGAGGGTTCAATGAGCAGTTCTTC
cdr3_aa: CASSQPLAGGFNEQFF

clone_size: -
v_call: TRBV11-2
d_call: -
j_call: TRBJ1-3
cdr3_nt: TGTGCCAGCAGCCCGCACACCTCCTCTGGAAACACCATATATTTT
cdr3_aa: CASSPHTSSGNTIYF

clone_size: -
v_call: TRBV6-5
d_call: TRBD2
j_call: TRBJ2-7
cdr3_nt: TGTGCCAGCAGTTCACGGACTAGCGGGGTTTCCAAGCAGTACTTC
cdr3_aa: CASSSRTSGVSKQYF

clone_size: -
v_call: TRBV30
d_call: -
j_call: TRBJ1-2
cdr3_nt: TGTGCCTGGAGTGGATACAGGGAAGGCTACACCTTC
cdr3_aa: CAWSGYREGYTF

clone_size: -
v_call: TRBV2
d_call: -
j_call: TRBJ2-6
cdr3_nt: TGTGCCAGCAGTGAAAGGAGGGGGAGCTCTGGGGCCAACGTCCTGACTTTC
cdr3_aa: CASSERRGSSGANVLTF

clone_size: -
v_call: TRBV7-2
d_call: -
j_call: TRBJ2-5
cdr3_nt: TGTGCCAGCAGCTTGGGGGGAGGCGGACAAGAGACCCAGTACTTC
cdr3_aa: CASSLGGGGQETQYF

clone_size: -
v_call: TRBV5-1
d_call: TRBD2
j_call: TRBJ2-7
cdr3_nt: TGCGCCAGCAGCTTGGGGGCTAGCGGGAGCTACGAGCAGTACTTC
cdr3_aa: CASSLGASGSYEQYF

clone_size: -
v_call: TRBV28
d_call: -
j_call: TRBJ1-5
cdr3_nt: TGTGCCAGCAGTTTTGGTGCAGGGACGGTTCAGCCCCAGCATTTT
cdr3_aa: CASSFGAGTVQPQHF

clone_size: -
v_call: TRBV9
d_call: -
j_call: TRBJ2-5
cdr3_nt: TGTGCCAGCAGCGTCGGGGGAAGGGAGACCCAGTACTTC
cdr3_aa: CASSVGGRETQYF

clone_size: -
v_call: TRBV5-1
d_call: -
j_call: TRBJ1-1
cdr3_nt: TGCGCCAGCAGCGCTGACGGGGGGAACACTGAAGCTTTCTTT
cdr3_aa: CASSADGGNTEAFF

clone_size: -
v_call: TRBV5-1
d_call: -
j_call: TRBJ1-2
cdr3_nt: TGCGCCAGCAGCTTGGCCAAAGGGCCCGGGAGGAACTATGGCTACACCTTC
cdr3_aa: CASSLAKGPGRNYGYTF

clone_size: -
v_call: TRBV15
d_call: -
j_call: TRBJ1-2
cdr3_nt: TGTGCCACCAGCAGTCCCCCTGCTTCGGCGGGCGGCTACACCTTC
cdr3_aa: CATSSPPASAGGYTF

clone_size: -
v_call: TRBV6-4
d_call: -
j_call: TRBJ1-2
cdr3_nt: TGTGCCAGCAGCGTCAGTGGCTACACCTTC
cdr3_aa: CASSVSGYTF

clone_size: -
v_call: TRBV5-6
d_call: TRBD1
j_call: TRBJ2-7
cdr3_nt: TGTGCCAGCAGCGGGACAGGGGGCCTCGCCTACGAGCAGTACTTC
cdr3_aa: CASSGTGGLAYEQYF

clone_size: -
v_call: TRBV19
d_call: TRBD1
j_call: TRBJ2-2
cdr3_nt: TGTGCCTCGTTCCCAGGGGGTTCCACCGGGGAGCTGTTTTTT
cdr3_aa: CASFPGGSTGELFF